The T cell receptor beta chain under discussion was sequenced for a study of CD8+ T cells in alopecia areata. RNA extraction and reverse transcription yielded cDNA as sequencing template. Measured with immunoSEQ multiplex PCR; TCRdb has only the in-frame clones, and not every one. The table shows 90,000 to 130,000 clones, with about three fifths occurring only once. V lost 9 bases to trimming and J lost 7 bases, with 18 bases between them. The CDR3 sequence is 13 residues long. Germline loops: CDR1 SNHLY, CDR2 FYNNEI. Treatment indicated: oral pan-JAK inhibitor, 5-10 mg twice daily. From alopecia areata patients, lesional scalp punch biopsies and peripheral blood were collected. Sorted out of PBMCs were CD4+ T cells and CD8+ T cells.

Sequenced material: CD8+ T cells sorted from blood, taken at week 24, from a patient treated with tofacitinib. This rearrangement joins TRBV2 to TRBJ1-1; D remains unclear. This receptor was obtained from a human donor with alopecia areata. Here the CDR3 DNA reads TGTGCCAGTGGGAGAAGTGAAGGACTTGAAGCTTTCTTT. It encodes CASGRSEGLEAFF.